This T cell receptor (beta chain) was identified during a study of regulatory T cells in long-lasting Graves disease. The CDR3 totals 13 residues. V lost 7 bases to trimming and J lost 2 bases, with 12 bases between them. CDR1 is WSHSY and CDR2 is SAAADI in the germline V gene. Both iRepertoire HTBI primers and Arm-PCR of CDR3 regions were used to build the TCR beta libraries. TCRdb reprocessed the multiplex PCR reads via MiXCR and lists one record per CDR3 protein. The data hold more than 300,000 distinct CDR3 sequences, with roughly 16% observed a single time. This clonotype was seen a handful of times. Stated time point: newly diagnosed GD, antithyroid drugs for less than 3 months. Following extraction of RNA from PBMCs, that RNA was used to make the TCR library. These data were likewise used in another study, on T cells in Graves' hyperthyroidism and ophthalmopathy.

The starting material was peripheral blood mononuclear cells (PBMCs), obtained at new diagnosis, from a patient treated with antithyroid drugs. The sequence derives from a woman in her late teens or twenties with Graves disease. The J gene is TRBJ2-7, the V gene TRBV10-2, with a weak D call TRBD1 (6 bases). CDR3 bases: TGCGCCAGCATCGGGGCAGGGGCCTACGAGCAGTACTTC. This codes for CASIGAGAYEQYF.